This T cell receptor (beta chain) was sequenced for a study of graft-versus-host responses after intestinal transplantation. Study as a whole: Grafts were multivisceral, liver-intestinal, or isolated intestinal. For approximately 3 years after anti-thymocyte globulin induction, all recipients took tacrolimus and steroids.

Some clones are missing from TCRdb's copy, which holds only in-frame ones; the method was immunoSEQ multiplex PCR. The repertoire holds over 65,000 clones, approximately 90% seen once, with 7.6% in the top ten. Study conclusions and caveats: In patients with graft-donor T cell macrochimerism, allograft graft-versus-host to host-versus-graft clonal ratios were high. Ileal or blood samples showed some GvH clones first, and such clones were also found in recipient marrow.

Germline V gene lookup returns CDR1 SGHTA and CDR2 FQGNSA. The CDR3 totals 15 residues. V shed 1 base and J shed 3 bases, with 9 bases lying between them. Points on this clone: Its antigen is still unknown.

The input for sequencing was unstimulated CD8+ T cells sorted from spleen or lymph node cells, taken before transplant. The V and J genes are TRBV7-2 and TRBJ2-2; possibly TRBD1 or TRBD2 for D (5 bases each). The sequence came from a human donor who was the organ donor for an intestinal transplant. The CDR3 region is CASSLVGRDTGELFF. The CDR3 nucleotides are TGTGCCAGCAGCTTAGTGGGGCGGGACACCGGGGAGCTGTTTTTT.